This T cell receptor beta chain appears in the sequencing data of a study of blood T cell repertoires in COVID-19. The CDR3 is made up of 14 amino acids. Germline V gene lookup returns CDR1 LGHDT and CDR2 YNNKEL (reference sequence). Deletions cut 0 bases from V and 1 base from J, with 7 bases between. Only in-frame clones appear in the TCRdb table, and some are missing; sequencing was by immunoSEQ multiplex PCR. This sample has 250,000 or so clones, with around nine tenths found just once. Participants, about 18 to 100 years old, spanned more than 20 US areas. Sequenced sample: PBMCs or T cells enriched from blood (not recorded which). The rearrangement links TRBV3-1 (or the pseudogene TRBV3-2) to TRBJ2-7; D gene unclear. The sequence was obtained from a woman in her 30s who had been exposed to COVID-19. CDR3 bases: TGTGCCAGCAGCCAAGATCCCAGGTCCTACGAGCAGTACTTC. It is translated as CASSQDPRSYEQYF.